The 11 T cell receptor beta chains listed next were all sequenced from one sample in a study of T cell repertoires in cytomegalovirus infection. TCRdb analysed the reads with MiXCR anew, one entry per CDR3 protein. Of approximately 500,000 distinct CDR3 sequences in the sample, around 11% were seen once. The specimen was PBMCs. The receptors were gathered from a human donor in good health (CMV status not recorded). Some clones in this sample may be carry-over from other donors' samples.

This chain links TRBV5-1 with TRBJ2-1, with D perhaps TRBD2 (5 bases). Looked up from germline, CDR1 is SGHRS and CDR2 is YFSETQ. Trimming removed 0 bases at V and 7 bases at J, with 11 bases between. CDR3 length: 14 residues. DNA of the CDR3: TGCGCCAGCAGCTTGGGGACTTTTTCGAATGAGCAGTTCTTC. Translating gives CASSLGTFSNEQFF.

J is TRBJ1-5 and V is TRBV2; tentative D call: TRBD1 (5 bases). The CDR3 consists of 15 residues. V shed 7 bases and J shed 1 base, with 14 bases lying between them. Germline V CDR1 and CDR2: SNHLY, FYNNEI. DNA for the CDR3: TGTGCCAGCACCCGGGACTCTGTGAGCAATCAGCCCCAGCATTTT. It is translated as CASTRDSVSNQPQHF.

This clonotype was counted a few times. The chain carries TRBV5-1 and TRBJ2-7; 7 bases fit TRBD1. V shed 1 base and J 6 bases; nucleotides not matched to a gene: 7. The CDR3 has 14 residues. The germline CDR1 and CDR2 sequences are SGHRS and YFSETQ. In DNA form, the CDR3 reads TGCGCCAGCAGCTTGTGGGGGACAGACGGCGAGCAGTACTTC. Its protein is CASSLWGTDGEQYF.

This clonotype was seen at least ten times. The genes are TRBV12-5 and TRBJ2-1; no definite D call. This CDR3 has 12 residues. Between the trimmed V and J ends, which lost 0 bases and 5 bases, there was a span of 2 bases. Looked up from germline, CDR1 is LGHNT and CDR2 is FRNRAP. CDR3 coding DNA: TGTGCTAGTGGTTTGGTTCACAATGAGCAGTTCTTC. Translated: CASGLVHNEQFF.

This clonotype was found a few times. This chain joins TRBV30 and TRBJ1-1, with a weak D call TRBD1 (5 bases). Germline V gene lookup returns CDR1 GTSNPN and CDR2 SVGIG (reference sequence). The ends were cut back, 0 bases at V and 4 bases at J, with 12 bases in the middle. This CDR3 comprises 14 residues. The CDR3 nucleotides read TGTGCCTGGAGTGTAGGGGCCCAGTCCACTGAAGCTTTCTTT. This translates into CAWSVGAQSTEAFF.

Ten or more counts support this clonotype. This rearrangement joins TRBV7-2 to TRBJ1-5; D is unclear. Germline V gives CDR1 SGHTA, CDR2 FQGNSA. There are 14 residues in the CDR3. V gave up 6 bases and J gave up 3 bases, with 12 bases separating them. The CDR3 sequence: CASRPEGVNQPQHF. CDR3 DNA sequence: TGTGCCAGCAGGCCTGAGGGAGTCAATCAGCCCCAGCATTTT.

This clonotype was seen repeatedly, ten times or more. The CDR3 protein is CASSLQTGNEKLFF. Here the CDR3 DNA reads TGTGCCAGCAGCTTGCAGACAGGGAATGAAAAACTGTTTTTT. The chain couples TRBV7-9 to TRBJ1-4, with 7 bases identical to TRBD1. Germline V gene data show CDR1 as SEHNR and CDR2 as FQNEAQ (reference sequence). The CDR3 spans 14 residues. Trimming removed 3 bases from V and 5 bases from J; junction bases left unmatched: 3.

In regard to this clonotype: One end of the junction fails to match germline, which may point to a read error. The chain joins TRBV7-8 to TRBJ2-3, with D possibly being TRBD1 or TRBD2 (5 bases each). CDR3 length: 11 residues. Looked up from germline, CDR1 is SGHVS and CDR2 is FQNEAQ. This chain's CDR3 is CVSSSGGTQYF. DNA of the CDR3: TGTGTCAGCAGCTCTGGGGGTACGCAGTATTTT.

The CDR3 here is CSARDRGVAEAFF. Written as DNA, the CDR3 is TGCAGTGCTAGAGATCGTGGTGTGGCTGAAGCTTTCTTT. This rearrangement joins TRBV20-1 to TRBJ1-1; D is ambiguous. The CDR3 covers 13 residues. The germline V and J ends were trimmed by 0 bases and 6 bases, with 11 bases remaining between them. Germline V CDR1 and CDR2: DFQATT, SNEGSKA (reference sequence).

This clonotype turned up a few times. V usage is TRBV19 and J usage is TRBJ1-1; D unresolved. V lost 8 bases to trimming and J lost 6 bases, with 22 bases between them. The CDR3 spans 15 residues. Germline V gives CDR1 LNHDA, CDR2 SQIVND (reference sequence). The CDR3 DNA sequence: TGTGCCAGTGTTCGTACGGGCAGGCGTCGCTCTGAAGCTTTCTTT. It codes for CASVRTGRRRSEAFF.

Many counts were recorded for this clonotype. CDR3 coding DNA: TGTGCCACCAGTGACAGGACAGGGTACAATGAGCAGTTCTTC. Translation: CATSDRTGYNEQFF. V and J are TRBV24-1 and TRBJ2-1; 8 bases are a match to TRBD1. V was clipped by 4 bases and J by 4 bases; unmatched bases: 2. Germline assignment: CDR1 KGHDR and CDR2 SFDVKD. CDR3 size: 14 residues.